This TCR beta chain was identified during a study of blood T cell repertoires in COVID-19. The CDR3 is 15 amino acids. V shed 3 bases, J shed 4 bases, and the junction held 9 bases outside the gene matches. CDR1 and CDR2 (germline): SGHVS, FQNEAQ. Using immunoSEQ multiplex PCR, the repertoire was profiled, and TCRdb retains in-frame clones only, with some absent. The profile shows some 150,000 clones, around 83% of them singletons. Two consecutive negative NP/OP PCR tests, clearance, or resolved symptoms defined Cohort 3 recovery. The sequenced sample consisted of PBMCs or T cells enriched from blood (not recorded which). This TCR came from a man aged 45-65 years who had recovered from COVID-19. The chain carries TRBV7-8 and TRBJ2-7; 7 nucleotides match TRBD1. DNA of the CDR3: TGTGCCAGCAGCTTCACCGGGACAGAGAATTACGAGCAGTACTTC. Its translation: CASSFTGTENYEQYF.